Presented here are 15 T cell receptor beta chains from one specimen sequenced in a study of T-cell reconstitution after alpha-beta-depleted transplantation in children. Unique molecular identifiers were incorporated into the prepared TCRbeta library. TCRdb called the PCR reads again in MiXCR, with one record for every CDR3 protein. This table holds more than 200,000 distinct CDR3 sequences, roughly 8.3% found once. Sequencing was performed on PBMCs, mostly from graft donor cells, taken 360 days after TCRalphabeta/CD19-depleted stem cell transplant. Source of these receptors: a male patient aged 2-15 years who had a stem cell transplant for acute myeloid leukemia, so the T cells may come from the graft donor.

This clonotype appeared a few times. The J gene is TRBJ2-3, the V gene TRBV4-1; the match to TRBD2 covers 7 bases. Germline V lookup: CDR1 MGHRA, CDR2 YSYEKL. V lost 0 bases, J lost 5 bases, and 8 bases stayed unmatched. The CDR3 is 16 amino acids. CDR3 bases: TGCGCCAGCAGCCAAGATGACGAGCGGGGTGTAGATACGCAGTATTTT. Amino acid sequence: CASSQDDERGVDTQYF.

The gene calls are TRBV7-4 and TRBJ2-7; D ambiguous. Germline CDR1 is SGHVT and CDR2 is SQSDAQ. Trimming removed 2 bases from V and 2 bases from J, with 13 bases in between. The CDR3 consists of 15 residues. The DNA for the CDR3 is TGTGCCAGCAGCTTAAAGAGAAACGTAACCTACGAGCAGTACGTC. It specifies CASSLKRNVTYEQYV.

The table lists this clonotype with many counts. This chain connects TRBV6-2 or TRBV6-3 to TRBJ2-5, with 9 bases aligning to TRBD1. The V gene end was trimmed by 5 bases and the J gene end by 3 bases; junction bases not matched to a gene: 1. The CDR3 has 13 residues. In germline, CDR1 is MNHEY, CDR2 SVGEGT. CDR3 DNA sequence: TGTGCCAGCAGTCGACAGGGGGAAGAGACCCAGTACTTC. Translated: CASSRQGEETQYF.

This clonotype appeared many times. Written as DNA, the CDR3 is TGTGCCAGCAGTTTTGGGGTCACCGGGGAGCTGTTTTTT. It translates to CASSFGVTGELFF. The chain couples TRBV12-3 or TRBV12-4 to TRBJ2-2; no clear D gene. This CDR3 comprises 13 residues. Trimming took off 3 bases at V and 4 bases at J, with 6 bases between the two ends.

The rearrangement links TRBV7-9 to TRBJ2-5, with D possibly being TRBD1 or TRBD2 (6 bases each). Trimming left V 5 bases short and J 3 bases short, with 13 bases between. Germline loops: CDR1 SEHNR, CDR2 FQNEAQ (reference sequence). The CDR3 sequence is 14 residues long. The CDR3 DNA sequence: TGTGCCAGCAGCCCAAAGGGGGGAGAAGAGACCCAGTACTTC. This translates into CASSPKGGEETQYF.

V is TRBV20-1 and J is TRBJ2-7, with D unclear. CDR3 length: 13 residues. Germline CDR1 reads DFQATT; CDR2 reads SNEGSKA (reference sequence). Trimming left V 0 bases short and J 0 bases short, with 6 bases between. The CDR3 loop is CSAREVGSYEQYV. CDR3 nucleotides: TGCAGTGCTAGAGAGGTAGGCTCCTACGAGCAGTACGTC.

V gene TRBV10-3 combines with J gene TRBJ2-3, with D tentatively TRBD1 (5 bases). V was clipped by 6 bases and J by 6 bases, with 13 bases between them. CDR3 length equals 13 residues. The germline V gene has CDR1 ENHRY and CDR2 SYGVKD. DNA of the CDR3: TGTGCCATCAGGGACACAGATAGGGATACGCAGTATTTT. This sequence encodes CAIRDTDRDTQYF.

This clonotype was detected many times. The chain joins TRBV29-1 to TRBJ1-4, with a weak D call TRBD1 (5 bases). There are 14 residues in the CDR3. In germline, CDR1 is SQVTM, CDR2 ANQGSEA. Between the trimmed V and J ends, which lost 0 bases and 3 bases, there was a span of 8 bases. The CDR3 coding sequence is TGCAGCGTTGAAGATTACAGGTCTAATGAAAAACTGTTTTTT. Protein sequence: CSVEDYRSNEKLFF.

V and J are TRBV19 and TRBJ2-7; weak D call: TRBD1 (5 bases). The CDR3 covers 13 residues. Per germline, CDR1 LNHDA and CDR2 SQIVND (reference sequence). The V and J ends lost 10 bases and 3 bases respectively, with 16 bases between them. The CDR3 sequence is CATFRKGNYEQYV. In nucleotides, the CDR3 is TGTGCCACCTTCCGGAAGGGGAACTACGAGCAGTACGTC.

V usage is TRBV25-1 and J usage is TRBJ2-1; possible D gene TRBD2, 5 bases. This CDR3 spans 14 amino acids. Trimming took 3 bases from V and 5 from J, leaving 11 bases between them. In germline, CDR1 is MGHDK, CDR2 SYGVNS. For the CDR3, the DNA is TGTGCCAGCAGTGAGAGTCTAGCTCACAATGAGCAGTTCTTC. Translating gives CASSESLAHNEQFF.

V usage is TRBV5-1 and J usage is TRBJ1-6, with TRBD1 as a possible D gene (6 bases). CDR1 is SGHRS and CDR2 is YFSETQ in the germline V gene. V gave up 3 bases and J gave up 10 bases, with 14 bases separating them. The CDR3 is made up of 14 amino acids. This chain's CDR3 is CASSSAGDGSPLHF. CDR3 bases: TGCGCCAGCAGCTCAGCAGGGGATGGATCACCCCTCCACTTT.

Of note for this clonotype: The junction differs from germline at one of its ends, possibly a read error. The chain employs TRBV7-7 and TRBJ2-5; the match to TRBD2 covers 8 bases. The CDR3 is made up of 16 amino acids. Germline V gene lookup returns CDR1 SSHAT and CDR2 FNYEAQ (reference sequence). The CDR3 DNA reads TGTGCTAGCAGCTCAGTAGGCCTAGCGGGTGAAGAGACCCAGTACTTC. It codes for CASSSVGLAGEETQYF.

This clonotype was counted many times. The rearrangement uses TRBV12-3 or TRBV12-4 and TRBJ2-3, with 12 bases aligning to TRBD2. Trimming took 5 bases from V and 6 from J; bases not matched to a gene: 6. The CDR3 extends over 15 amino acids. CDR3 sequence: CASSPSGGASDTQYF. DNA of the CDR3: TGTGCCAGCAGTCCTAGCGGGGGGGCATCTGATACGCAGTATTTT.

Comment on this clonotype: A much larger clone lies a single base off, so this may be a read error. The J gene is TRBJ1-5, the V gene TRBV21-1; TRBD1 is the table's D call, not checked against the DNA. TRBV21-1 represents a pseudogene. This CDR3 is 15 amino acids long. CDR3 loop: CACSKQGISNQPQHF. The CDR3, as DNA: TGTGCCTGCAGCAAGCAGGGAATCAGCAATCAGCCCCAGCATTTT.

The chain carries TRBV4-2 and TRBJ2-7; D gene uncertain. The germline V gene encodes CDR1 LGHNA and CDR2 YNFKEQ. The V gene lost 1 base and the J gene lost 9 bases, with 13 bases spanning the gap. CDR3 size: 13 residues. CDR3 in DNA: TGTGCCAGCAGCCAAGCCAAGATTTCGGGGCAGTACGTC. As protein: CASSQAKISGQYV.